The 19 T cell receptor beta chains reported below all come from one sample, sequenced in a study of follicular helper T cells after annual influenza vaccination. Measured with immunoSEQ multiplex PCR; TCRdb has only the in-frame clones, and not every one. This repertoire shows around 9,500 clones, approximately 84% found once; its top ten account for approximately 0.58%. Stated time point: 2013-2014 season, 7 days after vaccination. Sequences were derived from CXCR5- memory CD4+ T cells sorted from blood, sampled 7 days after influenza vaccination. The receptors originated from an adult who received the influenza vaccine.

The chain recombines TRBV28 with TRBJ1-4; D perhaps matches TRBD1 (5 bases). Germline V lookup: CDR1 MDHEN, CDR2 SYDVKM. V was trimmed by 5 bases and J by 8 bases, leaving 18 bases between them. The CDR3 runs 15 residues. The DNA of the CDR3 is TGTGCCAGCAGTCCCCCGGGGGGTTTGGAGGAAAAACTGTTTTTT. It translates to CASSPPGGLEEKLFF.

V and J are TRBV2 and TRBJ2-3; tentatively, D is TRBD2 (6 bases). The V gene's germline CDR1 is SNHLY and CDR2 FYNNEI. This CDR3 has 15 residues. V was trimmed by 6 bases and J by 0 bases, leaving 13 bases between them. The CDR3 DNA follows: TGTGCCAGCAGCGGAGGGACCTCTAGCACAGATACGCAGTATTTT. Its translation: CASSGGTSSTDTQYF.

The rearrangement joins TRBV6-5 to TRBJ1-1; the D gene is possibly TRBD1 (5 bases). The germline gives CDR1 MNHEY, CDR2 SVGAGI. V shed 6 bases and J shed 6 bases, with 17 bases lying between them. This CDR3 is 14 amino acids long. The CDR3 DNA follows: TGTGCCAGCAGCCCCTCCGGGGCCGCCGCTGAAGCTTTCTTT. Residues: CASSPSGAAAEAFF.

In this sample, this clone turned up once. This chain connects TRBV4-3 to TRBJ2-1; 7 nucleotides align to TRBD2. There are 17 residues in the CDR3. CDR1 is LGHNA and CDR2 is YSLEER in the germline V gene. With 3 bases clipped from V and 7 bases from J, the junction kept 15 bases outside the gene matches. The CDR3 protein is CASSQSSAGRRGNEQFF. CDR3 coding DNA: TGCGCCAGCAGCCAGAGCTCAGCGGGACGCCGGGGGAATGAGCAGTTCTTC.

This clone was observed a few times. The V call is TRBV28, the J call TRBJ2-1; D ambiguous. V lost 5 bases and J lost 0, with 14 bases in between. The CDR3 totals 16 residues. CDR1 MDHEN and CDR2 SYDVKM come from the germline V gene. The CDR3 DNA is TGTGCCAGCAGTGCGTCGGCAGCCGGCTCCTACAATGAGCAGTTCTTC. Residues: CASSASAAGSYNEQFF.

This chain connects TRBV2 to TRBJ2-3; 9 nucleotides line up with TRBD2. The length of the CDR3 is 12 residues. V lost 8 bases, J lost 10 bases, and 7 bases stayed unmatched. Per the germline V gene, CDR1 is SNHLY and CDR2 is FYNNEI. The CDR3 spells CASLIAGAAQYF. The CDR3 coding sequence is TGTGCCAGCTTAATAGCGGGAGCGGCGCAGTATTTT.

The genes are TRBV7-2 and TRBJ2-3; maybe TRBD2 (6 bases). Trimming shortened V by 4 bases and J by 5 bases, and 22 bases separated the two germline ends. The CDR3 extends over 17 amino acids. CDR1 is SGHTA and CDR2 is FQGNSA in the germline V gene. The CDR3 sequence is CASSSAPLGTPQDTQYF. The DNA for the CDR3 is TGTGCCAGCAGCTCCGCCCCACTGGGGACTCCACAAGATACGCAGTATTTT. The whole variable domain, remainder taken from reference TRBV7-2 and TRBJ2-3, is GAGVSQSPSNKVTEKGKDVELRCDPISGHTALYWYRQSLGQGLEFLIYFQGNSAPDKSGLPSDRFSAERTGGSVSTLTIQRTQQEDSAVYLCASSSAPLGTPQDTQYFGPGTRLTVL.

This chain uses TRBV5-1 with TRBJ2-2; D possibly matches TRBD1 or TRBD2 (5 bases each). Germline V gene data show CDR1 as SGHRS and CDR2 as YFSETQ. With 0 bases removed from V and 3 bases from J, the gap between germline ends came to 9 bases. The CDR3 spans 15 residues. The CDR3 DNA is TGCGCCAGCAGCTTGGATCGAGGGGACACCGGGGAGCTGTTTTTT. As protein: CASSLDRGDTGELFF.

The CDR3 DNA reads as TGCGCCAGCAGCCAAGGAGGGTCCCGGTTTAACACCGGGGAGCTGTTTTTT. Amino acid sequence: CASSQGGSRFNTGELFF. The chain employs TRBV4-3 and TRBJ2-2, with D tentatively TRBD2 (5 bases). The V gene's germline CDR1 is LGHNA and CDR2 YSLEER. This CDR3 contains 17 residues. The V and J ends lost 1 base and 2 bases respectively, with 14 bases between them.

In this sample, this clone turned up once. The CDR3 loop is CASSKGAGSWMRLETQYF. DNA of the CDR3: TGTGCCAGTAGTAAGGGCGCCGGGTCATGGATGAGGCTGGAGACCCAGTACTTC. This sequence joins TRBV19 and TRBJ2-5; no definite D call. Germline lookup yields CDR1 LNHDA and CDR2 SQIVND (reference sequence). The CDR3 totals 18 residues. V shed 4 bases and J shed 5 bases, with 26 bases lying between them.

The genes are TRBV19 and TRBJ2-2; D might be TRBD1 (6 bases). The CDR3 is made up of 14 amino acids. V was clipped by 8 bases and J by 0 bases, with 10 bases between them. From germline, CDR1 is LNHDA and CDR2 SQIVND (reference sequence). The CDR3 loop is CASAEGANTGELFF. The CDR3, as DNA: TGTGCCAGTGCAGAGGGGGCGAACACCGGGGAGCTGTTTTTT.

The rearrangement links TRBV6-1 to TRBJ2-5; the D gene is possibly TRBD2 (6 bases). The CDR3 totals 13 residues. With 7 bases removed from V and 3 bases from J, the gap between germline ends came to 12 bases. CDR1 and CDR2 from the germline V gene are MNHNS and SASEGT. The DNA of the CDR3 is TGTGCCAGCATTTTTTCGGGGGAAGAGACCCAGTACTTC. This encodes CASIFSGEETQYF.

The chain uses TRBV2 and TRBJ1-1; 7 nucleotides match TRBD1. Per germline, CDR1 SNHLY and CDR2 FYNNEI. J lost 0 bases, V lost 5 bases, and 6 bases had no gene match. The CDR3 length is 15 residues. The CDR3 is CASSRRQGLNTEAFF. The CDR3 region has the DNA TGTGCCAGCAGTCGGAGACAGGGATTGAACACTGAAGCTTTCTTT.

V usage is TRBV4-3 and J usage is TRBJ2-7; TRBD2 matches 8 bases. V was clipped by 2 bases and J by 1 base; unmatched bases: 10. This CDR3 comprises 17 residues. The germline CDR1 and CDR2 sequences are LGHNA and YSLEER. CDR3 DNA sequence: TGCGCCAGCAGCCAATGGGTTGGCGGGAGGTCTTCCTACGAGCAGTACTTC. Its protein product is CASSQWVGGRSSYEQYF.

This clone was seen a few times. The chain is built from TRBV28 and TRBJ2-7; the match to TRBD2 covers 9 bases. Germline lookup yields CDR1 MDHEN and CDR2 SYDVKM. V trimming: 5 bases; J trimming: 7 bases; junction bases outside the gene matches: 9. The CDR3 loop spans 14 amino acids. The CDR3 loop is CASSPPRLAAEQYF. CDR3 nucleotide sequence: TGTGCCAGCAGTCCCCCGAGACTAGCGGCGGAGCAGTACTTC.

This chain links TRBV7-9 with TRBJ2-7; maybe TRBD1 (5 bases). CDR3 length: 13 amino acids. V was pared by 6 bases and J by 7 bases, with 16 bases between. Germline CDR1 SEHNR, CDR2 FQNEAQ (reference sequence). For the CDR3, the DNA is TGTGCCAGCAGTTACGACAGTTCTTGGGAGCAGTACTTC. This codes for CASSYDSSWEQYF.

V and J are TRBV6-1 and TRBJ2-2; D not resolved. This CDR3 region has 15 residues. Trimming took off 3 bases at V and 0 bases at J, with 8 bases between the two ends. The V gene's germline CDR1 is MNHNS and CDR2 SASEGT. CDR3 sequence (DNA): TGTGCCAGCAGTGAGTGGCAGACGAACACCGGGGAGCTGTTTTTT. This codes for CASSEWQTNTGELFF.

V and J are TRBV11-3 and TRBJ2-3; tentative D call: TRBD2 (5 bases). Germline V gene data show CDR1 as SGHNT and CDR2 as YENEEA. Trimming shortened V by 3 bases and J by 2 bases, and 18 bases separated the two germline ends. The CDR3 is made up of 17 amino acids. DNA for the CDR3: TGTGCCAGCAGCTTGGGTTGGGGAGCGAACACCACAGATACGCAGTATTTT. This gives the protein CASSLGWGANTTDTQYF.

The genes are TRBV18 and TRBJ2-7; possibly TRBD1 for D (6 bases). V lost 4 bases and J 3 bases, leaving 22 bases between the germline ends. Germline CDR1 KGHSH, CDR2 LQKENI. The CDR3 loop spans 17 amino acids. CDR3 region: CASSRNRQVGKFYEQYF. The CDR3, as DNA: TGTGCCAGCTCACGCAATCGACAGGTCGGGAAATTCTACGAGCAGTACTTC. Variable domain in full (rest from reference TRBV18 and TRBJ2-7): NAGVMQNPRHLVRRRGQEARLRCSPMKGHSHVYWYRQLPEEGLKFMVYLQKENIIDESGMPKERFSAEFPKEGPSILRIQQVVRGDSAAYFCASSRNRQVGKFYEQYFGPGTRLTVT.